This T cell receptor (beta chain) is drawn from a study of shared clonotypes between healthy human individuals. Naive CD8 populations comprised CD45RO-negative cells positively selected for CCR7, excluding terminally differentiated effector memory CD45RA+ cells. At the deep level, the assay was run. Across several immunoSEQ plates, the genomic DNA of each subset was split evenly. Sorted subsets were amplified in replicate PCRs using 150 to 250 ng DNA, around 30,000 T cell genomes. The protocol was immunoSEQ multiplex PCR, while the TCRdb copy is restricted to in-frame clones and leaves out a portion. The sample consists of about 2,200,000 clones, about 92% of them appearing once. Material for sequencing was naive CD8+ T cells from PBMCs. This clonotype originated in a man aged 18 to 30 in good health. Some clones in this sample may be carry-over from other donors' samples.

The CDR3 reads CASSQGTGYEQYF. The CDR3 region has the DNA TGCGCCAGCAGCCAAGGGACTGGCTACGAGCAGTACTTC. The chain links TRBV5-1 to TRBJ2-7, with D possibly matching TRBD2 (6 bases). The CDR3 consists of 13 residues. Trimming took 4 bases from V and 3 from J, leaving 11 bases between them. Germline lookup yields CDR1 SGHRS and CDR2 YFSETQ.